This T cell receptor (beta chain) was sequenced during a study of shared clonotypes between healthy human individuals. Study observations and caveats: Four donors held approximately 5% of naive CD4 clonotypes in common.

Original data processing: Junction-only sequences without quality scores came from ImmunoSEQ, so filtering differed. Assay: immunoSEQ multiplex PCR; the TCRdb copy retains only in-frame clones and omits some. That table gives V, J and clone size, and the DNA gave D and trimming. The sample contains roughly 660,000 clones, 90% of which appear only once. Germline V lookup: CDR1 SGDLS, CDR2 YYNGEE. Trimming shortened V by 3 bases and J by 2 bases, and 12 bases separated the two germline ends. The CDR3 sequence is 15 residues long. Comment on this clone: The antigen is unknown.

Sequenced material: memory CD8+ T cells from PBMCs. As for subset: CD45RO+ cells pooled with CCR7-negative TemRA cells. This receptor was obtained from a man aged 18 to 30 in good health. Some clones in this sample may be carry-over from other donors' samples. V is TRBV9 and J is TRBJ2-1, with D tentatively TRBD2 (5 bases). This CDR3 is CASSANSLAYNEQFF. CDR3 DNA: TGTGCCAGCAGCGCAAACTCACTAGCCTACAATGAGCAGTTCTTC.